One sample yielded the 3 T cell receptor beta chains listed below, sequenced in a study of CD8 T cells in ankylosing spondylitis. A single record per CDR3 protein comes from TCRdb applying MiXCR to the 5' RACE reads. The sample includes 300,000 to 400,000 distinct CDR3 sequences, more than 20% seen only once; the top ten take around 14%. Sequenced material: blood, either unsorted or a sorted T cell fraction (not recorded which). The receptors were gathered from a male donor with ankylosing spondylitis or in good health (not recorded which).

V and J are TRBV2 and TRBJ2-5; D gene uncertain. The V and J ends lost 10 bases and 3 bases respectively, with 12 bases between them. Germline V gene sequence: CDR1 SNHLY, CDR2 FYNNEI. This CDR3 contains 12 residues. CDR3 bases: TGTGCCACCGCTGGGTGGGAAGAGACCCAGTACTTC. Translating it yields CATAGWEETQYF.

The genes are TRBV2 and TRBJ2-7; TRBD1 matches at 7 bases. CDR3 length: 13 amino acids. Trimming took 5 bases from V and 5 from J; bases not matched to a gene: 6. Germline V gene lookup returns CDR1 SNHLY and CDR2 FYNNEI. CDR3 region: CASSTDRVHEQYF. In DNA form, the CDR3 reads TGTGCCAGCAGTACCGACAGGGTCCACGAGCAGTACTTC.

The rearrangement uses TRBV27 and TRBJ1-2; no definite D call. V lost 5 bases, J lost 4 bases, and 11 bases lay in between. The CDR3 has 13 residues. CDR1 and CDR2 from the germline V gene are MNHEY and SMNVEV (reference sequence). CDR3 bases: TGTGCCAGCAGTGAAGAGGGTTTCTATGGCTACACCTTC. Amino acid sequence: CASSEEGFYGYTF.